The clone carrying this T cell receptor beta chain occurred a few times. What it binds is not known. The source of the sample is a study of cytomegalovirus exposure and HLA in healthy donors. The CDR3 contains 15 residues. Germline V CDR1 and CDR2: SNHLY, FYNNEI. V was pared by 5 bases and J by 0 bases, with 3 bases of the junction left unmatched. Study-level results: Cytomegalovirus-associated status was assigned to roughly 160 TCR beta chains.

With 60 Vbeta and 13 Jbeta primers, the PCR was carried out. Profiled with immunoSEQ multiplex PCR; TCRdb holds only in-frame clones, not every one. The data show fewer than 110,000 clones, around 79% seen once. V is TRBV2 and J is TRBJ2-1, with 8 bases fitting TRBD1. The sequenced sample consisted of PBMCs. This clonotype was sampled from a man aged 50 or older in good health and CMV-seropositive. CDR3 loop: CASSRDRPSYNEQFF. The CDR3 DNA is TGTGCCAGCAGTCGGGACAGGCCCTCCTACAATGAGCAGTTCTTC.